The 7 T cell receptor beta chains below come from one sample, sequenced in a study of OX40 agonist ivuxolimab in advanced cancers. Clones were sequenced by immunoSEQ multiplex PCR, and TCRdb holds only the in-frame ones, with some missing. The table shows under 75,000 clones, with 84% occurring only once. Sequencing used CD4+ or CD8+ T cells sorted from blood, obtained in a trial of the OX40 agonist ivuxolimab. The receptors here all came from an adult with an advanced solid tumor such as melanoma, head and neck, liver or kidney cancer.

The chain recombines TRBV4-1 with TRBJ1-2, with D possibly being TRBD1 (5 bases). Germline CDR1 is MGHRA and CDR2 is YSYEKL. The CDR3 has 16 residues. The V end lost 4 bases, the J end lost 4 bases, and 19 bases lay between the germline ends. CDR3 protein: CASSPEGRGKGYGYTF. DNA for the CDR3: TGCGCCAGCAGCCCCGAAGGGAGGGGAAAGGGCTATGGCTACACCTTC.

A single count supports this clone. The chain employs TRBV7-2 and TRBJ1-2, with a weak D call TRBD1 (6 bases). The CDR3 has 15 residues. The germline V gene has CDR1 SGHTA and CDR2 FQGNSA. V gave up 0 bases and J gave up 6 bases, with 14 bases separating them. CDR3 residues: CASSLAGGAGHGYTF. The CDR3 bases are TGTGCCAGCAGCTTAGCGGGGGGGGCTGGTCATGGCTACACCTTC.

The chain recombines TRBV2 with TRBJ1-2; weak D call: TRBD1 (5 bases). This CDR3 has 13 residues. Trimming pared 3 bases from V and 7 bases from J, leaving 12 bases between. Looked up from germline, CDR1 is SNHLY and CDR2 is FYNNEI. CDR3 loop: CASSDRATGGYTF. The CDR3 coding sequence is TGTGCCAGCAGTGACAGGGCTACGGGTGGCTACACCTTC.

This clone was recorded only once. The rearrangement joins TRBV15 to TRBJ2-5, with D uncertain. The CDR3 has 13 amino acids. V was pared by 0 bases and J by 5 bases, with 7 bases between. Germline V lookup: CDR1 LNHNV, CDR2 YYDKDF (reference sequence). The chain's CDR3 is CATSRDPSETQYF. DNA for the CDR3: TGTGCCACCAGCAGAGATCCGAGCGAGACCCAGTACTTC. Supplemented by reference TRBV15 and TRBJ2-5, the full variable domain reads DAMVIQNPRYQVTQFGKPVTLSCSQTLNHNVMYWYQQKSSQAPKLLFHYYDKDFNNEADTPDNFQSRRPNTSFCFLDIRSPGLGDTAMYLCATSRDPSETQYFGPGTRLLVL.

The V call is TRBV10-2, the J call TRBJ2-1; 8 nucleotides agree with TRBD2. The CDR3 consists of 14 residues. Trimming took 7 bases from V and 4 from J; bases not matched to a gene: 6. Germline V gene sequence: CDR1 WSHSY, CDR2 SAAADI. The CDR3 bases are TGCGCCAGCACCACTAGCGGCCTTTACAATGAGCAGTTCTTC. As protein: CASTTSGLYNEQFF.

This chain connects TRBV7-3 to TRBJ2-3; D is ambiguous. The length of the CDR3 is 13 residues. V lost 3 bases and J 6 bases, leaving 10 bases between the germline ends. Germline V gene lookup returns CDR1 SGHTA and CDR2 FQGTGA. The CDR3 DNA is TGTGCCAGCAGCTTGGATCGTGCGGATACGCAGTATTTT. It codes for CASSLDRADTQYF. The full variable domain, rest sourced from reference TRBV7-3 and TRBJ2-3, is GAGVSQTPSNKVTEKGKYVELRCDPISGHTALYWYRQSLGQGPEFLIYFQGTGAADDSGLPNDRFFAVRPEGSVSTLKIQRTERGDSAVYLCASSLDRADTQYFGPGTRLTVL.

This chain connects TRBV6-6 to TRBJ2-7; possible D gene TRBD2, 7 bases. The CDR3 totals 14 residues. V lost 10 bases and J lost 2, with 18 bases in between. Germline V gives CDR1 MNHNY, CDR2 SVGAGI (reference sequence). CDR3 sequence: CAISLGGRAYEQYF. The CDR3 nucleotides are TGTGCCATCTCACTCGGGGGGCGAGCCTACGAGCAGTACTTC.